Each of the 13 T cell receptor beta chains below was sequenced from the same sample in a study of CD8 T cells in ankylosing spondylitis. Each CDR3 protein is one row after TCRdb ran MiXCR on the 5' RACE reads. The sample lists 200,000 to 250,000 distinct CDR3 sequences, roughly 32% occurring once. The sample taken for sequencing was blood, either unsorted or a sorted T cell fraction (not recorded which). The receptors shown here come from a male donor with ankylosing spondylitis or in good health (not recorded which).

CDR3 residues: CASSVAGPSYEQYF. CDR3 sequence (DNA): TGTGCCAGCAGCGTAGCTGGGCCATCCTACGAGCAGTACTTC. The gene calls are TRBV9 and TRBJ2-7, with no clear D. The V gene lost 0 bases and the J gene lost 1 base, with 8 bases spanning the gap. In germline, CDR1 is SGDLS, CDR2 YYNGEE. The CDR3 consists of 14 residues.

The chain joins TRBV29-1 to TRBJ2-5, with 7 bases lining up with TRBD1. Germline-derived CDR1 and CDR2 are SQVTM and ANQGSEA. V was pared by 2 bases and J by 0 bases, with 9 bases of the junction left unmatched. The CDR3 contains 16 residues. The CDR3 is CSVERGDRANQETQYF. CDR3 nucleotides: TGCAGCGTTGAACGTGGGGACAGAGCCAACCAAGAGACCCAGTACTTC.

This clonotype showed up just a few times. CDR3 in amino acids: CASSDSTHNEQFF. In nucleotides, the CDR3 is TGTGCCAGCAGTGACTCGACCCACAATGAGCAGTTCTTC. V usage is TRBV6-4 and J usage is TRBJ2-1; the D is unclear. The CDR3 is 13 amino acids. Germline CDR1 reads MRHNA; CDR2 reads SNTAGT. Trimming cost V 0 bases and J 5 bases, with 5 bases left between them.

The genes are TRBV12-5 and TRBJ2-1, with D perhaps matching TRBD2 (7 bases). This CDR3 region has 17 residues. V was pared by 7 bases and J by 7 bases, with 26 bases between. Germline V lookup: CDR1 LGHNT, CDR2 FRNRAP. DNA of the CDR3: TGTGCTAGTGCCCCAGCGCCTAGGGGGGGGGCGGGGAATGAGCAGTTCTTC. Encoded protein: CASAPAPRGGAGNEQFF.

The chain has TRBV20-1 and TRBJ2-1; 8 nucleotides agree with TRBD1. This CDR3 is built from 15 residues. Germline V gene data show CDR1 as DFQATT and CDR2 as SNEGSKA (reference sequence). Losses at the gene ends were 0 bases for V and 12 bases for J; bases not matched to a gene: 13. DNA of the CDR3: TGCAGTGCTAGAGATCCCTCCGGGACAGGCCCTCGGCAGTTCTTC. Translated, it gives CSARDPSGTGPRQFF.

This clonotype showed up just a few times. The chain links TRBV10-3 to TRBJ2-2; perhaps D is TRBD1 or TRBD2 (7 bases each). This CDR3 is 14 amino acids long. Germline V gives CDR1 ENHRY, CDR2 SYGVKD. CDR3: CASRGGMNTGELFF. In nucleotides, the CDR3 is TGTGCTTCCAGGGGGGGTATGAACACCGGGGAGCTGTTTTTT.

The chain uses TRBV20-1 and TRBJ2-3; a weak D match, TRBD2 (6 bases). Germline V gene data show CDR1 as DFQATT and CDR2 as SNEGSKA (reference sequence). CDR3 length equals 15 residues. V was shortened by 0 bases and J by 3 bases, with 13 bases between the two germline ends. The CDR3 reads CSARDLAGLTDTQYF. CDR3 coding DNA: TGCAGTGCTAGAGATCTGGCGGGGCTAACAGATACGCAGTATTTT.

There are many counts of this clonotype. The V and J genes are TRBV29-1 and TRBJ1-3; D remains unclear. The CDR3 runs to 11 residues. V was pared by 7 bases and J by 0 bases, with 4 bases between. The germline gives CDR1 SQVTM, CDR2 ANQGSEA. The CDR3 coding sequence is TGCAGCGCAATCTCTGGAAACACCATATATTTT. Amino acids: CSAISGNTIYF.

V gene TRBV11-1 combines with J gene TRBJ2-5, with D uncertain. Germline loops: CDR1 SGHAT, CDR2 FQDESV (reference sequence). The CDR3 length is 15 residues. V lost 2 bases and J lost 1, with 11 bases in between. CDR3 in DNA: TGTGCCAGCAGCTTAAGTAGGCAGTTCCAAGAGACCCAGTACTTC. This translates into CASSLSRQFQETQYF.

The V call is TRBV18, the J call TRBJ2-5; unclear D gene. V dropped 3 bases and J dropped 3 bases, with 8 bases sitting between them. The CDR3 is 13 amino acids. The germline V gene has CDR1 KGHSH and CDR2 LQKENI. The CDR3 coding sequence is TGTGCCAGCTCACCGGGCAATGAAGAGACCCAGTACTTC. Translating gives CASSPGNEETQYF. Using reference TRBV18 and TRBJ2-5 for the parts outside the CDR3, the full variable domain is NAGVMQNPRHLVRRRGQEARLRCSPMKGHSHVYWYRQLPEEGLKFMVYLQKENIIDESGMPKERFSAEFPKEGPSILRIQQVVRGDSAAYFCASSPGNEETQYFGPGTRLLVL.

This sequence joins TRBV9 and TRBJ1-1; D remains unclear. The CDR3 length is 15 residues. Germline CDR1 is SGDLS and CDR2 is YYNGEE. V was shortened by 2 bases and J by 0 bases, with 11 bases between the two germline ends. The CDR3, as DNA: TGTGCCAGCAGCGTGGCTTCCCGGATGAACACTGAAGCTTTCTTT. It codes for CASSVASRMNTEAFF.

The chain couples TRBV5-5 to TRBJ1-2; 7 nucleotides align to TRBD1. V shed 3 bases, J shed 4 bases, and the junction held 9 bases outside the gene matches. The CDR3 runs to 15 residues. The V gene's germline CDR1 is SGHKS and CDR2 YYEKEE (reference sequence). The CDR3 protein is CASSYTDREAYGYTF. The DNA of the CDR3 is TGTGCCAGCAGCTATACCGACAGGGAGGCCTATGGCTACACCTTC.

This chain links TRBV11-2 with TRBJ1-3; 9 bases match TRBD1. Germline-derived CDR1 and CDR2 are SGHAT and FQNNGV. V lost 5 bases to trimming and J lost 4 bases; unmatched junction nucleotides: 9. This CDR3 region has 16 residues. The chain's CDR3 is CASSARQGELGNTIYF. For the CDR3, the DNA is TGTGCCAGCAGCGCCCGACAGGGGGAACTGGGAAACACCATATATTTT.